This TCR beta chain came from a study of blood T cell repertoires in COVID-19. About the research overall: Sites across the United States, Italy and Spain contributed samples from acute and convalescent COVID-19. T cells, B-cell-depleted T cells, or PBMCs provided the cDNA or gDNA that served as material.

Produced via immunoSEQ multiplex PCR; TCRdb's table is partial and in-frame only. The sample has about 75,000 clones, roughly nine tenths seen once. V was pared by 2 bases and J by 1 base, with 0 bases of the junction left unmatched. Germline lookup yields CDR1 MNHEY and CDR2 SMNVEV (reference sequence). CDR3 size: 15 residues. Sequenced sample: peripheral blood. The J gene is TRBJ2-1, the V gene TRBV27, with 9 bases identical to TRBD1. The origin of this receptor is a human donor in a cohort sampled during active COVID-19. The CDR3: CASSLGTGSYNEQFF. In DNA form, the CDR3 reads TGTGCCAGCAGTTTAGGGACAGGGTCCTACAATGAGCAGTTCTTC.